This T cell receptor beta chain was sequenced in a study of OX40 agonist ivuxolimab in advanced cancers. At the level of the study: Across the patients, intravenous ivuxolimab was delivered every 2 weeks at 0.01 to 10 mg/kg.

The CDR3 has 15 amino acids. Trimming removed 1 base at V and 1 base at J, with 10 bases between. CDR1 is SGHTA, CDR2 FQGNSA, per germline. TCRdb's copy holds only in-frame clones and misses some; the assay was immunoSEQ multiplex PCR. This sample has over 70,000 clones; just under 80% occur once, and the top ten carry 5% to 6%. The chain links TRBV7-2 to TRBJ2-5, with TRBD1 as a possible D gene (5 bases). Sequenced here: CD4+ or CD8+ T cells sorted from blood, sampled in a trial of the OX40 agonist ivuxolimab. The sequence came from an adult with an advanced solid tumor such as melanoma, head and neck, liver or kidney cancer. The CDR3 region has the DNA TGTGCCAGCAGCTTAGGCGGTACAGGCCAAGAGACCCAGTACTTC. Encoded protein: CASSLGGTGQETQYF.